This T cell receptor beta chain originates from a study of Tregs in tolerant kidney transplant recipients. Overall study results and limits: Validation in larger populations is needed because few patients were studied. Biological reproducibility was not directly addressed in this study. Activated donor B cell expansion appeared to reveal the most relevant donor-specific TCRbeta repertoire.

Assay: immunoSEQ multiplex PCR; the TCRdb copy retains only in-frame clones and omits some. Of about 240,000 clones in the sample, about 80% were seen once. Unstimulated Tregs (CD4+CD25+CD127-) and CD4+CD25- non-Tregs were sorted from PBMCs. Regarding this clone: Antigen specificity is unknown.

This clonotype was sampled from a human donor in good health. Sequenced material: CD4+ T cells from blood.

CDR3 amino acids: CASSGRNYGYTF. For the CDR3, the DNA is TGTGCCAGCAGCGGACGGAACTATGGCTACACCTTC. The chain joins TRBV27 to TRBJ1-2; no definite D call. The CDR3 runs 12 residues. Germline CDR1 MNHEY, CDR2 SMNVEV (reference sequence). V was trimmed by 6 bases and J by 2 bases, leaving 7 bases between them.